This TCR beta chain was documented in a study of CD8 T cells in ankylosing spondylitis. Points from the study as a whole: Disease-linked clones displayed a CD8+ phenotype and appeared relatively rarely in peripheral blood. Characteristic of ankylosing spondylitis blood, it appeared, was a TCR beta motif comprising about eight highly homologous variants.

Notes on this clonotype: The antigen remains undetermined. Relative to the germline gene, one junction end is altered; a read error may explain this.

TCR beta libraries were made by quantitative 5'-RACE with molecular barcodes. One entry per CDR3 protein results from TCRdb running MiXCR on the 5' RACE reads. The sample lists 700,000 or so distinct CDR3 sequences; under 20% were seen once. Germline assignment: CDR1 SGHRS and CDR2 YFSETQ. This CDR3 contains 14 residues. This sequence was found in a male donor with ankylosing spondylitis. The sample comprised blood, either unsorted or a sorted T cell fraction (not recorded which). V gene TRBV5-1 combines with J gene TRBJ2-5; D uncertain. The CDR3 nucleotides are TGCGCCAGCAGCTTGGGCCAGCCCCAAGAGACCCAGTGCTTC. It translates to CASSLGQPQETQCF.